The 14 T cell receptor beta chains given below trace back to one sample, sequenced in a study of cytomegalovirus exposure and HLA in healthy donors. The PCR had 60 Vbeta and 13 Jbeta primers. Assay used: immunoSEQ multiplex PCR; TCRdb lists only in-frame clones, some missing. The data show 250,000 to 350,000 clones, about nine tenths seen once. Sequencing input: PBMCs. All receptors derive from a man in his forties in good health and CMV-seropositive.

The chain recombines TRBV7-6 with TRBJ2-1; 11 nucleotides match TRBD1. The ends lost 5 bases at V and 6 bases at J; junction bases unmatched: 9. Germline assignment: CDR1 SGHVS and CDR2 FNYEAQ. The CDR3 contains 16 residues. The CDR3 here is CASSPSPGTGGNEQFF. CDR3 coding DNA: TGTGCCAGCAGCCCTTCGCCGGGGACAGGGGGCAATGAGCAGTTCTTC.

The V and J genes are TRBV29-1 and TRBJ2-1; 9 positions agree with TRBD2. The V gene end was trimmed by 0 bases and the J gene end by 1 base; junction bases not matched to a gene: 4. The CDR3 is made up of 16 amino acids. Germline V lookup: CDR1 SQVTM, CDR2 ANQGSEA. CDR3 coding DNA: TGCAGCGTTGAAGATCGTCTAGCGGGATCCTACAATGAGCAGTTCTTC. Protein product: CSVEDRLAGSYNEQFF.

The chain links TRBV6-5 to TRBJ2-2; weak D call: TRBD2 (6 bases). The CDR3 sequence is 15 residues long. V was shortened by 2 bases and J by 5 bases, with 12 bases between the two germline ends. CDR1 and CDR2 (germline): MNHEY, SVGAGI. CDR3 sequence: CASSYGGIKTGELFF. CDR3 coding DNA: TGTGCCAGCAGTTACGGGGGGATTAAGACCGGGGAGCTGTTTTTT.

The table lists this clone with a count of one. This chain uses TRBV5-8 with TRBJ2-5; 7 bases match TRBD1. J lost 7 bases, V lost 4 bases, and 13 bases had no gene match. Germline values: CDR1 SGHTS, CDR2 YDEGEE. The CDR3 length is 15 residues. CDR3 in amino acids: CASSAKGQKGWTQYF. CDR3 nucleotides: TGTGCCAGCAGCGCAAAGGGACAGAAAGGTTGGACCCAGTACTTC.

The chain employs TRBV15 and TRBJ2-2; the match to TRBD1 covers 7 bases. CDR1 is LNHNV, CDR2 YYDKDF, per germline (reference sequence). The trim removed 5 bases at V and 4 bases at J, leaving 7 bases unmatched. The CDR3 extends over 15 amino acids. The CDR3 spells CATSERGHRTGELFF. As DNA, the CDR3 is TGTGCCACCAGCGAGAGGGGGCATCGCACCGGGGAGCTGTTTTTT.

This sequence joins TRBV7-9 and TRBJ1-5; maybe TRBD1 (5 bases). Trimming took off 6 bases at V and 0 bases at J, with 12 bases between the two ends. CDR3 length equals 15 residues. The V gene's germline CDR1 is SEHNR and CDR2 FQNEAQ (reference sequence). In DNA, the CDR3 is TGTGCCAGCAGTCCCAAGGGGTCTAGCAATCAGCCCCAGCATTTT. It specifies CASSPKGSSNQPQHF.

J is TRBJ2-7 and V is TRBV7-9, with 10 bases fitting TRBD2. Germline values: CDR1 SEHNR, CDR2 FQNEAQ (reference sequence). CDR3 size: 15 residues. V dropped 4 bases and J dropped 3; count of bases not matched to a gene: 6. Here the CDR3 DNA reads TGTGCCAGCAGCTCCGGGACTAGCGTTTACTACGAGCAGTACTTC. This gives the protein CASSSGTSVYYEQYF.

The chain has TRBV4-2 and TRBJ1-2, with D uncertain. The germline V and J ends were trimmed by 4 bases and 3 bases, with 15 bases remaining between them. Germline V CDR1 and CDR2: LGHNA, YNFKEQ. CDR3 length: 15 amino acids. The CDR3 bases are TGTGCCAGCAGCCGTCCGAGGGCGGAGGACTATGGCTACACCTTC. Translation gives CASSRPRAEDYGYTF.

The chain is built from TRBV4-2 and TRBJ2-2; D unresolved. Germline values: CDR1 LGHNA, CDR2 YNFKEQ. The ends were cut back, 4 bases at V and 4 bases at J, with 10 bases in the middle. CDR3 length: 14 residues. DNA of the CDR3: TGTGCCAGCAGCCCACGAGCTAGCACCGGGGAGCTGTTTTTT. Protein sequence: CASSPRASTGELFF.

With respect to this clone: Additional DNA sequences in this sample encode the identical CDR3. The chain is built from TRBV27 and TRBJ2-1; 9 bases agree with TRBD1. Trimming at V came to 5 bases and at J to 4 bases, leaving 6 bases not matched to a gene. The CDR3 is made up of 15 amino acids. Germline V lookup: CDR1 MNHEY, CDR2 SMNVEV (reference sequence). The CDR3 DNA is TGTGCCAGCAGTCTTGGGACAGGGACTTACAATGAGCAGTTCTTC. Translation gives CASSLGTGTYNEQFF.

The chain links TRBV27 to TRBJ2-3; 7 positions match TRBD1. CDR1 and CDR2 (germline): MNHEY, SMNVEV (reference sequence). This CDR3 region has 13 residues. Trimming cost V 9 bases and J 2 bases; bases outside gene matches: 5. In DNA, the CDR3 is TGTGCCAGTACCGGGACAGCCACAGATACGCAGTATTTT. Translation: CASTGTATDTQYF.

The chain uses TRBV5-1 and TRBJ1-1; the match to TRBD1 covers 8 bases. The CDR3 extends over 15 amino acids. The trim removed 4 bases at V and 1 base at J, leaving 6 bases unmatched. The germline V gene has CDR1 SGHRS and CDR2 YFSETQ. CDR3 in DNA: TGCGCCAGCAGCGTAGCAGGGGGCGCGAACACTGAAGCTTTCTTT. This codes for CASSVAGGANTEAFF.

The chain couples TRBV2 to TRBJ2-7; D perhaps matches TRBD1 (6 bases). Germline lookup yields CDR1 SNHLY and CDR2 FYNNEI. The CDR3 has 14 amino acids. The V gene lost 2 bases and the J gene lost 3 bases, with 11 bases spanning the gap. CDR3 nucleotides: TGTGCCAGCAGTGAAAACAGGGTGAACTACGAGCAGTACTTC. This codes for CASSENRVNYEQYF. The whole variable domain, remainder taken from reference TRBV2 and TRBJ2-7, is EPEVTQTPSHQVTQMGQEVILRCVPISNHLYFYWYRQILGQKVEFLVSFYNNEISEKSEIFDDQFSVERPDGSNFTLKIRSTKLEDSAMYFCASSENRVNYEQYFGPGTRLTVT.

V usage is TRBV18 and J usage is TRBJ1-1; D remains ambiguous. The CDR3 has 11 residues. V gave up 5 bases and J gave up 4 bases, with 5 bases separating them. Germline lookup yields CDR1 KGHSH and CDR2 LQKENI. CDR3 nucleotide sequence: TGTGCCAGCTCAGCCGGCACTGAAGCTTTCTTT. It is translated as CASSAGTEAFF.